Listed below are T cell receptor beta chains from one sample, sequenced in a study of cytomegalovirus exposure and HLA in healthy donors. The protocol was immunoSEQ multiplex PCR, while the TCRdb copy is restricted to in-frame clones and leaves out a portion. Of roughly 160,000 clones detected, 85% appear once; the ten largest clones hold 1%. Sequencing input: PBMCs. These receptors were obtained from a boy aged 2 to 10 in good health and CMV-seronegative. The CDR3 runs from the conserved cysteine through the conserved F or W. Clone size is not always given. Where it is, it says once, few, many or a class for expanded clones.

cdr3_aa	v_call	j_call	clone_size
CASRLSGGSSYNEQFF	TRBV19	TRBJ2-1	-
CASRGTTGQADQETQYF	TRBV7-9	TRBJ2-5	-
CASRSTGGDTQYF	TRBV27	TRBJ2-3	-
CAISALAGGSADTQYF	TRBV10-3	TRBJ2-3	-
CASSEMSSSGGYTF	TRBV6-1	TRBJ1-2	-
CASSKAGGNSGANVLTF	TRBV5-1	TRBJ2-6	-
CASSLREKLFF	TRBV19	TRBJ1-4	-
CATSEGENTGELFF	TRBV6-5	TRBJ2-2	-
CASSESPRYEQYF	TRBV25-1	TRBJ2-7	-
CASSQEPGEKTEAFF	TRBV4-2	TRBJ1-1	-
CASSPPGGYNYGYTF	TRBV18	TRBJ1-2	-
CASSISPRTGGGYGYTF	TRBV27	TRBJ1-2	-
CASSYGVAGGGYEQYF	TRBV7-6	TRBJ2-7	once
CASRALAGEGGDTQYF	TRBV9	TRBJ2-3	-